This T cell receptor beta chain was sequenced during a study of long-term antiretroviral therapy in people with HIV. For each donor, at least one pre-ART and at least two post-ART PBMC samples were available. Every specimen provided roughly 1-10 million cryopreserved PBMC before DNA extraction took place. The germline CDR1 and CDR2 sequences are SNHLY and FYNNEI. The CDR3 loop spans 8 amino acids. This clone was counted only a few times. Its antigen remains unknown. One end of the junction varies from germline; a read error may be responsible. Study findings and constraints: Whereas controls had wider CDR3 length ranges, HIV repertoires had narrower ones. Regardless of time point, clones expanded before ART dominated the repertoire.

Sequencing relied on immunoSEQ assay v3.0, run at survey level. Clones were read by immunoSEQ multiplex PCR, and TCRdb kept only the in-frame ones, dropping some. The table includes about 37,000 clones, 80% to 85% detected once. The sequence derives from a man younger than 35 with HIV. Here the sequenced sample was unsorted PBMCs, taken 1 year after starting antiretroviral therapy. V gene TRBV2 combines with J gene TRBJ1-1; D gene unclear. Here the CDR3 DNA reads TGTGCCAGCAGTGACCCACTCTTT. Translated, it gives CASSDPLF.